This entry describes one T cell receptor beta chain. Germline values: CDR1 MNHGY, CDR2 SAAAGT. This CDR3 comprises 15 residues. Losses at the gene ends were 6 bases for V and 8 bases for J; bases not matched to a gene: 10. Measured with immunoSEQ multiplex PCR; TCRdb has only the in-frame clones, and not every one. The sample holds 40,000 to 50,000 clones, approximately 77% seen once. This sample's treatment: preoperative locoregional IRX-2 cytokine immunotherapy. Preoperative locoregional IRX-2 cytokine immunotherapy was tested in the phase Ib source study. These data belong to a study of preoperative IRX-2 immunotherapy in early breast cancer.

The sequence derives from a human donor with breast cancer. The sample was tumor tissue, taken after IRX-2 immunotherapy. The chain uses TRBV6-8 and TRBJ1-4; 9 positions agree with TRBD1. CDR3 sequence reads: CASRYTGTGNEKLFF. The CDR3 nucleotides are TGTGCCAGCAGGTACACCGGGACAGGGAACGAAAAACTGTTTTTT.